The present TCR beta chain was sequenced within a study of T cell repertoires in cytomegalovirus infection. Study context: Based on public TCR beta signatures, there were indications of CMV infection and of a matching HLA type.

Findings and caveats of the study: There were HLA-C-restricted CMV-specific TCR beta clonotypes dominating the ex vivo response.

TCRdb redid the calling of the reads with MiXCR, one entry per CDR3 protein. Here the sample spans around 630,000 distinct CDR3 sequences, 24% being singletons. The germline CDR1 and CDR2 sequences are SGHDN and FVKESK. The V end was cut by 0 bases, the J end by 1 base, with 11 bases between. The CDR3 consists of 16 residues. This clonotype was picked up a small number of times. The antigen is undetermined. The J gene is TRBJ2-3, the V gene TRBV14, with D unresolved. Specimen: CD8+ T cells from PBMCs. This TCR came from a human donor in good health (CMV status not recorded). Some clones in this sample may be carry-over from other donors' samples. Written as DNA, the CDR3 is TGTGCCAGCAGCCAAGACGGGTGGAGACGCACAGATACGCAGTATTTT. Translated: CASSQDGWRRTDTQYF. Supplemented by reference TRBV14 and TRBJ2-3, the full variable domain reads EAGVTQFPSHSVIEKGQTVTLRCDPISGHDNLYWYRRVMGKEIKFLLHFVKESKQDESGMPNNRFLAERTGGTYSTLKVQPAELEDSGVYFCASSQDGWRRTDTQYFGPGTRLTVL.